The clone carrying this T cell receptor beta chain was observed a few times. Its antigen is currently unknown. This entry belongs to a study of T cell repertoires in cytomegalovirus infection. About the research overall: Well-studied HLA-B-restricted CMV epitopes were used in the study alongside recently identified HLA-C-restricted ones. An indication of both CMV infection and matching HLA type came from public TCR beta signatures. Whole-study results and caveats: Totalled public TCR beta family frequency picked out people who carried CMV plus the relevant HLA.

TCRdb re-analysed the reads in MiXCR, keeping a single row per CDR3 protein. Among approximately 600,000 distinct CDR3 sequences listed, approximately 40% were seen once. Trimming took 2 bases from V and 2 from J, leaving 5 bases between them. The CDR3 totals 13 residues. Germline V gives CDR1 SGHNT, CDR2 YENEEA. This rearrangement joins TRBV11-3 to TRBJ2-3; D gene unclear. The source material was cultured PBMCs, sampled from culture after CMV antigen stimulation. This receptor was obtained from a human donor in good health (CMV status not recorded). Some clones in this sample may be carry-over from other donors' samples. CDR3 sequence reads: CASSLTNTDTQYF. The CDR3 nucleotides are TGTGCCAGCAGCTTAACCAACACAGATACGCAGTATTTT.